Listed here are 20 T cell receptor beta chains from one sample, sequenced in a study of cytomegalovirus exposure and HLA in healthy donors. The PCR used 60 Vbeta and 13 Jbeta primers. Sequenced by immunoSEQ multiplex PCR; TCRdb stores in-frame clones only, minus some. Among some 90,000 clones listed, approximately 80% were seen once. The sequencing input was PBMCs. The source is a human donor in good health.

This clone was detected only once. The V and J genes are TRBV4-1 and TRBJ2-5; 8 nucleotides line up with TRBD2. This CDR3 is 16 amino acids long. Germline CDR1 reads MGHRA; CDR2 reads YSYEKL. V trimming: 0 bases; J trimming: 4 bases; junction bases outside the gene matches: 7. The CDR3 sequence: CASSQDWSGGGETQYF. The DNA for the CDR3 is TGCGCCAGCAGCCAAGATTGGAGCGGGGGCGGAGAGACCCAGTACTTC.

This chain joins TRBV6-1 and TRBJ1-2; D uncertain. The CDR3 runs 14 residues. Per the germline V gene, CDR1 is MNHNS and CDR2 is SASEGT. Trimming removed 0 bases from V and 8 bases from J, with 13 bases in between. CDR3 coding DNA: TGTGCCAGCAGTGAAGCTGTCCTGGAGGGAGGCTACACCTTC. As protein: CASSEAVLEGGYTF.

J is TRBJ2-7 and V is TRBV21-1; the table names TRBD1, a call not compared with the DNA. TRBV21-1 is marked as a pseudogene. The CDR3 runs to 19 residues. The CDR3 coding sequence is TGTGCCAGCAGCGAAAGGGGTGGAGGAAGGGGGCCCAACTCCTACGAGCAGTACTTC. Residues: CASSERGGGRGPNSYEQYF.

The chain combines TRBV19 with TRBJ2-3; TRBD2 agrees at 15 bases. Trimming removed 5 bases from V and 0 bases from J; junction bases left unmatched: 6. The germline gives CDR1 LNHDA, CDR2 SQIVND (reference sequence). The CDR3 is 18 amino acids. DNA for the CDR3: TGTGCCAGTAGTCCCGGACTAGCGGGAGGGCCTAGCACAGATACGCAGTATTTT. Amino acids: CASSPGLAGGPSTDTQYF.

This chain connects TRBV5-4 to TRBJ2-3; 11 bases align to TRBD2. Germline V gene sequence: CDR1 SGHNT, CDR2 YYREEE (reference sequence). The CDR3 loop spans 15 amino acids. After removal of 4 bases from V and 2 bases from J, the junction contained 3 bases not matched to a gene. CDR3 coding DNA: TGTGCCAGCAGCGTAGCGGGGGGGGCCACAGATACGCAGTATTTT. Translated, it gives CASSVAGGATDTQYF.

V is TRBV30 and J is TRBJ2-1; 8 nucleotides align to TRBD2. Germline V lookup: CDR1 GTSNPN, CDR2 SVGIG (reference sequence). The length of the CDR3 is 15 residues. V was clipped by 1 base and J by 7 bases; unmatched bases: 9. This CDR3 is CAWSGAGGLPNEQFF. DNA of the CDR3: TGTGCCTGGAGTGGCGCGGGGGGCCTACCTAATGAGCAGTTCTTC.

The J gene is TRBJ2-1, the V gene TRBV5-1; 8 bases are shared with TRBD2. CDR1 is SGHRS, CDR2 YFSETQ, per germline. The CDR3 is 18 residues long. Trimming took 0 bases from V and 4 from J; bases not matched to a gene: 12. The CDR3 protein is CASSLASIGGGHYNEQFF. CDR3 bases: TGCGCCAGCAGCTTGGCCAGTATCGGCGGGGGGCATTACAATGAGCAGTTCTTC.

The count of this clone is one. The V and J genes are TRBV7-2 and TRBJ2-3; 8 nucleotides match TRBD2. V gave up 2 bases and J gave up 4 bases; unmatched junction bases: 5. Germline CDR1 and CDR2: SGHTA and FQGNSA. This CDR3 spans 15 amino acids. In DNA, the CDR3 is TGTGCCAGCAGCTTAAAGACTAGCGTGGCAGATACGCAGTATTTT. The encoded protein is CASSLKTSVADTQYF.

In this sample, this clone turned up a few times. The V and J genes are TRBV5-1 and TRBJ1-2; D gene unclear. Trimming shortened V by 1 base and J by 2 bases, and 6 bases separated the two germline ends. CDR1 and CDR2 from the germline V gene are SGHRS and YFSETQ. This CDR3 comprises 13 residues. Here the CDR3 reads CASSLQANYGYTF. CDR3 bases: TGCGCCAGCAGCTTGCAGGCCAACTATGGCTACACCTTC.

Comment on this clone: One end of the junction is discordant with germline, which a read error may explain. The chain combines TRBV27 with TRBJ1-1; D remains unclear. Germline V gene sequence: CDR1 MNHEY, CDR2 SMNVEV (reference sequence). The CDR3 runs 11 residues. Here the CDR3 DNA reads TGTGCCAGCAGTTATTTCACTGAAGCCTTCTTT. Translating gives CASSYFTEAFF.

This sequence joins TRBV7-3 and TRBJ1-2, with 9 bases lining up with TRBD1. There are 15 residues in the CDR3. V dropped 5 bases and J dropped 3; count of bases not matched to a gene: 7. Germline values: CDR1 SGHTA, CDR2 FQGTGA. The CDR3 DNA sequence: TGTGCCAGCAGCCCCCGGGACAGGGACTACTATGGCTACACCTTC. Translation: CASSPRDRDYYGYTF.

The gene calls are TRBV5-6 and TRBJ2-5; D possibly corresponds to TRBD2 (5 bases). Germline-derived CDR1 and CDR2 are SGHDT and YYEEEE. V was clipped by 2 bases and J by 5 bases, with 13 bases between them. The CDR3 covers 14 residues. As DNA, the CDR3 is TGTGCCAGCAGCTTCCGAGGGAGTTCGGAGACCCAGTACTTC. Encoded protein: CASSFRGSSETQYF.

The count of this clone is one. V and J are TRBV19 and TRBJ2-7, with a possible D match to TRBD1 (6 bases). This CDR3 is 14 amino acids long. CDR1 is LNHDA, CDR2 SQIVND, per germline (reference sequence). V was clipped by 1 base and J by 7 bases, with 14 bases between them. In nucleotides, the CDR3 is TGTGCCAGTAGTATAGGGACGGGCAGGGGAGAGCAGTACTTC. Encoded protein: CASSIGTGRGEQYF.

V gene TRBV11-2 combines with J gene TRBJ2-7; unclear D gene. Trimming removed 2 bases at V and 3 bases at J, with 8 bases between. The CDR3 contains 13 residues. Germline CDR1 reads SGHAT; CDR2 reads FQNNGV. The CDR3 loop is CASSLLRSYEQYF. As DNA, the CDR3 is TGTGCCAGCAGCTTATTACGGAGCTACGAGCAGTACTTC.

This rearrangement joins TRBV27 to TRBJ2-2; D might be TRBD2 (5 bases). Trimming removed 3 bases from V and 4 bases from J, with 9 bases in between. Germline CDR1 reads MNHEY; CDR2 reads SMNVEV (reference sequence). The CDR3 runs 14 residues. CDR3 protein: CASSFGDGTGELFF. The CDR3 DNA sequence: TGTGCCAGCAGTTTCGGGGATGGCACCGGGGAGCTGTTTTTT.

This chain uses TRBV11-1 with TRBJ2-3; D is possibly TRBD2 (5 bases). The CDR3 covers 15 residues. Germline V gene lookup returns CDR1 SGHAT and CDR2 FQDESV (reference sequence). V gave up 4 bases and J gave up 2 bases, with 13 bases separating them. The CDR3 DNA is TGTGCCAGCAGCTCCCTAAGCGGCATCACAGATACGCAGTATTTT. Its translation: CASSSLSGITDTQYF.

This clone was detected only once. This chain links TRBV10-1 with TRBJ1-1, with D perhaps TRBD1 (5 bases). Germline values: CDR1 WNHNN, CDR2 SYGVQD (reference sequence). The CDR3 totals 14 residues. The V end lost 7 bases, the J end lost 3 bases, and 15 bases lay between the germline ends. CDR3 amino acids: CASTGGGGDTEAFF. The CDR3 nucleotides read TGCGCCAGCACCGGGGGGGGAGGCGACACTGAAGCTTTCTTT.

V usage is TRBV6-5 and J usage is TRBJ2-7, with 9 bases identical to TRBD2. The germline V gene has CDR1 MNHEY and CDR2 SVGAGI. The CDR3 length is 13 residues. The V gene end was trimmed by 5 bases and the J gene end by 3 bases; junction bases not matched to a gene: 2. CDR3 protein: CASSRTSDYEQYF. Here the CDR3 DNA reads TGTGCCAGCAGTCGGACTAGCGACTACGAGCAGTACTTC.

This chain joins TRBV27 and TRBJ2-7; TRBD1 is a possible D gene (6 bases). This CDR3 has 14 amino acids. Germline V gene sequence: CDR1 MNHEY, CDR2 SMNVEV (reference sequence). The ends were cut back, 2 bases at V and 3 bases at J, with 11 bases in the middle. The CDR3 reads CASSLEGVGYEQYF. The CDR3 bases are TGTGCCAGCAGTTTAGAGGGGGTTGGCTACGAGCAGTACTTC.

The rearrangement joins TRBV10-2 to TRBJ2-7, with TRBD1 matching over 8 bases. This CDR3 has 13 residues. CDR1 and CDR2 (germline): WSHSY, SAAADI. V lost 3 bases, J lost 2 bases, and 0 bases stayed unmatched. The CDR3 bases are TGCGCCAGCAGTGAACAGGGGGCCTACGAGCAGTACTTC. Translating it yields CASSEQGAYEQYF.